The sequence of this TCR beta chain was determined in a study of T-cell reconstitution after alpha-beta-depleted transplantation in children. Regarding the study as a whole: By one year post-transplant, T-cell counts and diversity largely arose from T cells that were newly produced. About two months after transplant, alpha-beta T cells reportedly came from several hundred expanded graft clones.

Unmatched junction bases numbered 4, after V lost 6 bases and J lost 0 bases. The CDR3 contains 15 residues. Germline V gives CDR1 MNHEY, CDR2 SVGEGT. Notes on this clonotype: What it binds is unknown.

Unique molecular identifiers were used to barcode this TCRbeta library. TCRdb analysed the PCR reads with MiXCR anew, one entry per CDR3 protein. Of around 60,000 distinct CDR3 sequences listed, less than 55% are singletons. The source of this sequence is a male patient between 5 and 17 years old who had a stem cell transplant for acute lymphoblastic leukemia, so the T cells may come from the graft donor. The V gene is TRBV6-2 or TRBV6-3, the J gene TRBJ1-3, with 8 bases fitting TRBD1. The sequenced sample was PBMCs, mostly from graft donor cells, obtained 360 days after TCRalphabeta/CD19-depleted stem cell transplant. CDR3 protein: CASRGTGSSGNTIYF. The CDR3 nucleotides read TGTGCCAGCAGGGGGACAGGAAGCTCTGGAAACACCATATATTTT.